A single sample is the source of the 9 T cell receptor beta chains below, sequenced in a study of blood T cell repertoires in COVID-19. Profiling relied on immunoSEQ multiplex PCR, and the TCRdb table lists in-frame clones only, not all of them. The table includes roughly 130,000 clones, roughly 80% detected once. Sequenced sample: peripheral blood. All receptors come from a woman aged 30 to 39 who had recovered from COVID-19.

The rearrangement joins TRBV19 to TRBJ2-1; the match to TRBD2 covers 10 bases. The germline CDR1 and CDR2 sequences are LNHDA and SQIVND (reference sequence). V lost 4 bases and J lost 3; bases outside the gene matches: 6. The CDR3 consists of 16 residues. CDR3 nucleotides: TGTGCCAGTAGTAACGGACTAGCGGACTTCTACAATGAGCAGTTCTTC. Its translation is CASSNGLADFYNEQFF.

This CDR3 is CASTFYNEQFF. In DNA, the CDR3 is TGTGCCAGTACTTTCTACAATGAGCAGTTCTTC. The rearrangement uses TRBV2 and TRBJ2-1; D gene unclear. The V and J ends lost 9 bases and 3 bases respectively, with 6 bases between them. Germline V CDR1 and CDR2: SNHLY, FYNNEI. The CDR3 is 11 residues long.

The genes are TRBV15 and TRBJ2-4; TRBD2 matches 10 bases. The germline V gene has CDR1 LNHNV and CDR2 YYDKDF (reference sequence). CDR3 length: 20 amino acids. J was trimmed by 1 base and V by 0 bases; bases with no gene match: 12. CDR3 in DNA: TGTGCCACCAGCAGAGATGCGAGCGGGAGGGCCAAAGTCGCCAAAAACATTCAGTACTTC. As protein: CATSRDASGRAKVAKNIQYF.

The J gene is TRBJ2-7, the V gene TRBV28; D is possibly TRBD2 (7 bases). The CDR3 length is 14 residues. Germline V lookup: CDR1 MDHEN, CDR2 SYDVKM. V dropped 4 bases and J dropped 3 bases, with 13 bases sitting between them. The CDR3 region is CASSSQGGVYEQYF. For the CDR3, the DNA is TGTGCCAGCAGTTCACAGGGAGGGGTCTACGAGCAGTACTTC.

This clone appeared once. This CDR3 is CSVKFEGGYTF. In DNA form, the CDR3 reads TGCAGCGTTAAATTTGAGGGTGGCTACACCTTC. The V call is TRBV29-1, the J call TRBJ1-2; D is unclear. Germline V gene lookup returns CDR1 SQVTM and CDR2 ANQGSEA. The V end was cut by 5 bases, the J end by 7 bases, with 11 bases between. The CDR3 sequence is 11 residues long.

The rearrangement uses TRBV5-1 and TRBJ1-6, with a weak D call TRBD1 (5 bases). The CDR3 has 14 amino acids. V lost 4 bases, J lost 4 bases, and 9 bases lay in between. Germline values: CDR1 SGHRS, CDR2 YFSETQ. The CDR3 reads CASSPGGYNSPLHF. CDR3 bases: TGCGCCAGCAGCCCTGGGGGGTATAATTCACCCCTCCACTTT.

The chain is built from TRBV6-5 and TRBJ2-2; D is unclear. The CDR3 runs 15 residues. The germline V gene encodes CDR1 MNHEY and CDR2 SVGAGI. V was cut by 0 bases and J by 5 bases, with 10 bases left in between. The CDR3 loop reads CASSYSRLRTGELFF. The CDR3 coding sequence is TGTGCCAGCAGTTACTCGAGGTTAAGAACCGGGGAGCTGTTTTTT.

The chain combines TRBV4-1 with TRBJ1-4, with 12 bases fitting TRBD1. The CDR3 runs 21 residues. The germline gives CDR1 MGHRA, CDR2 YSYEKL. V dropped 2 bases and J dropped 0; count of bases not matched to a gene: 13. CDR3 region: CASSQLPGQGARGATNEKLFF. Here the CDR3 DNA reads TGCGCCAGCAGCCAATTGCCGGGACAGGGGGCGAGAGGAGCAACTAATGAAAAACTGTTTTTT.

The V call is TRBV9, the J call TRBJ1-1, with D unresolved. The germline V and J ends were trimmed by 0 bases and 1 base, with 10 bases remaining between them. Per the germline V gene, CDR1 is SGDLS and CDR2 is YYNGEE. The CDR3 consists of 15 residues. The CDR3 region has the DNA TGTGCCAGCAGCGTAGTGCACACAGCGAACACTGAAGCTTTCTTT. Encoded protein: CASSVVHTANTEAFF.